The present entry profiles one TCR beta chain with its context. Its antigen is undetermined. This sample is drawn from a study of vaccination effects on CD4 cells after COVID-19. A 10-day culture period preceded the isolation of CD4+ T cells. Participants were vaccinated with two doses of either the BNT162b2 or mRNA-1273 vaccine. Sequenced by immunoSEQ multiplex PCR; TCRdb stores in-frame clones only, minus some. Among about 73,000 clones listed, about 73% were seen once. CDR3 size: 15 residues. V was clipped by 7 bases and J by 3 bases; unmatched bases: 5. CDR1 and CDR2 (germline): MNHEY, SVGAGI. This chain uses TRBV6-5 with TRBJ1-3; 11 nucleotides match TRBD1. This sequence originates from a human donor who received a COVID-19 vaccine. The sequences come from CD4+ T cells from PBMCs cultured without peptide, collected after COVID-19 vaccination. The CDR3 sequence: CASTRDRGIGNTIYF. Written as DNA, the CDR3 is TGTGCCAGCACCCGGGACAGGGGGATTGGAAACACCATATATTTT.